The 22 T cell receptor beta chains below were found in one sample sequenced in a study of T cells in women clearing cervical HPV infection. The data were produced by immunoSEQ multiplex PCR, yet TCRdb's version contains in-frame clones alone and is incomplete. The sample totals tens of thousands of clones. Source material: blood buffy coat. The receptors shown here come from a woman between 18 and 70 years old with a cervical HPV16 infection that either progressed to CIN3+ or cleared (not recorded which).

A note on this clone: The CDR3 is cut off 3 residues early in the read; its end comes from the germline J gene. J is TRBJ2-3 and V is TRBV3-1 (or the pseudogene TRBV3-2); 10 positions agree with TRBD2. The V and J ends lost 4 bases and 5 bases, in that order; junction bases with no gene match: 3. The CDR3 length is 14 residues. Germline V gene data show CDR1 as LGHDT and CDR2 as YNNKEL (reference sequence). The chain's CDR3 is CASSLTSGEDTQYF. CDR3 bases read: TGTGCCAGCAGCCTTACTAGCGGGGAAGATACG.

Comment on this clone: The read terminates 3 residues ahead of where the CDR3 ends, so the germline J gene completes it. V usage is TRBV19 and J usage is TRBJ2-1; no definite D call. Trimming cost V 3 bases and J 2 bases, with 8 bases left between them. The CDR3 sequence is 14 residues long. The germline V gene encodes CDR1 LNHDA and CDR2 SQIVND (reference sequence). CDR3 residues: CASSITVTYNEQFF. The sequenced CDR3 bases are TGTGCCAGTAGTATCACTGTTACCTACAATGAG.

The part of the CDR3 DNA that was read is TGTGCCAGCAGCTTAACAGGGGGCTCTGGAAACACC. It yields the protein CASSLTGGSGNT. The CDR3, in full, reads CASSLTGGSGNTIYF. The chain employs TRBV7-3 and TRBJ1-3; tentatively, D is TRBD1 (6 bases). The observed sequence ends 3 residues before the CDR3 terminus, with the missing tail filled in from the germline J gene. CDR3 length equals 15 residues. V dropped 0 bases and J dropped 0 bases, with 6 bases sitting between them. Germline lookup yields CDR1 SGHTA and CDR2 FQGTGA.

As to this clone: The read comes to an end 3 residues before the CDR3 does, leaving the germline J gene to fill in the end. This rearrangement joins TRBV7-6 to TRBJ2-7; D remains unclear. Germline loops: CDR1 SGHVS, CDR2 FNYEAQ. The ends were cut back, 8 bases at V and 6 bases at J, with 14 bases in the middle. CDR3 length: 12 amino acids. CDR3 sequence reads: CASAVTGSEQYF. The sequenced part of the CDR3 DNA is TGTGCCAGCGCCGTTACCGGTAGCGAG.

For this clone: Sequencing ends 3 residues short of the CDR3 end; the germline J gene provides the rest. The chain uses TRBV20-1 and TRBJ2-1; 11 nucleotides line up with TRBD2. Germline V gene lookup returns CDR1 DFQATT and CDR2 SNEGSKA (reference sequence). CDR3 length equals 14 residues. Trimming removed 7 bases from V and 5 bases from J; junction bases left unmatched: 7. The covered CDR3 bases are TGCAGTGTTGAGACTAGCGGGGTGAACAATGAG. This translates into CSVETSGVNNE. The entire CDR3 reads CSVETSGVNNEQFF.

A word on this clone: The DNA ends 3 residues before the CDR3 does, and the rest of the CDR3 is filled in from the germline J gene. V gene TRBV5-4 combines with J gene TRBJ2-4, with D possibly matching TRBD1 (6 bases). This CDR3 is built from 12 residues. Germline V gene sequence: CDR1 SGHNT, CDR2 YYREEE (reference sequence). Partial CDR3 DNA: TGTGCCAGCAGCTTAACAGGGACCCCT. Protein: CASSLTGTP. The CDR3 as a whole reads CASSLTGTPQYF.

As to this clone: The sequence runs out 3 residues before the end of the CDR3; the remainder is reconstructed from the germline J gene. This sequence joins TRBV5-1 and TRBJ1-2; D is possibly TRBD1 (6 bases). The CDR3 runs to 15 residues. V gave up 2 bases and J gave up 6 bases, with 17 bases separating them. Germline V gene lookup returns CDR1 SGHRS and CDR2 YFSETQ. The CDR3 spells CASSFPTTGSHGYTF. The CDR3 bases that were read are TGCGCCAGCAGCTTCCCTACTACAGGGTCGCATGGC.

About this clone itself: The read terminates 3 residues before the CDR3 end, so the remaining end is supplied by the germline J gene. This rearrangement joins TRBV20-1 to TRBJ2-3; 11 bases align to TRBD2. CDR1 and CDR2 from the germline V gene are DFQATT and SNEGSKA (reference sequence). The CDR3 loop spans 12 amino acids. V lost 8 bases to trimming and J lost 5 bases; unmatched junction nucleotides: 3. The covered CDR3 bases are TGCAGTCCAACTAGCGGGGGAGATACG. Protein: CSPTSGGDT. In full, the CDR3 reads CSPTSGGDTQYF.

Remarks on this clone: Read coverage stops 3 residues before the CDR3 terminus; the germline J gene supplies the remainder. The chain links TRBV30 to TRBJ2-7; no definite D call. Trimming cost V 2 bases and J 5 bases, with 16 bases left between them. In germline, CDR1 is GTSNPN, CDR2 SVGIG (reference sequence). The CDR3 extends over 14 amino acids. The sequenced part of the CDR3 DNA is TGTGCCTGGAGTTTGGGCCAGGCCTTAGACGAG. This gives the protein CAWSLGQALDE. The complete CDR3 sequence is CAWSLGQALDEQYF.

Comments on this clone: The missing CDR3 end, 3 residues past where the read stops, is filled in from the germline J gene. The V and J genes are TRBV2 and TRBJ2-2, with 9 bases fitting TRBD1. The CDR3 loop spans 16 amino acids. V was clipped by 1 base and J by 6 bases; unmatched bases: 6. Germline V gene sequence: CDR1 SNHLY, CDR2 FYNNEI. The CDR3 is CASSEVRGQGPGELFF. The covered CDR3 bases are TGTGCCAGCAGTGAAGTGAGGGGACAGGGACCCGGGGAG.

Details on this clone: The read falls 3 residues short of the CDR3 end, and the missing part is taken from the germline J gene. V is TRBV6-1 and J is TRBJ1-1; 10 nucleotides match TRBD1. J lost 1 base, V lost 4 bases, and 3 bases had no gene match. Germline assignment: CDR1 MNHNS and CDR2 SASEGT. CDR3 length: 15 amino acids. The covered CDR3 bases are TGTGCCAGCAGTGGACAGGGGGCAGGGAACACTGAA. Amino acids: CASSGQGAGNTE. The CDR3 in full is CASSGQGAGNTEAFF.

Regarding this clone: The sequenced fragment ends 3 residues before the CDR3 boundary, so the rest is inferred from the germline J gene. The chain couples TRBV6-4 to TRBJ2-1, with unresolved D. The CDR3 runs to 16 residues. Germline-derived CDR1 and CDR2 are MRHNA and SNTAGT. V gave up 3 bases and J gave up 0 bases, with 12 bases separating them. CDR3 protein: CASSERMRFSYNEQFF. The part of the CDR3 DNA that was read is TGTGCCAGCAGTGAGAGGATGCGGTTCTCCTACAATGAG.

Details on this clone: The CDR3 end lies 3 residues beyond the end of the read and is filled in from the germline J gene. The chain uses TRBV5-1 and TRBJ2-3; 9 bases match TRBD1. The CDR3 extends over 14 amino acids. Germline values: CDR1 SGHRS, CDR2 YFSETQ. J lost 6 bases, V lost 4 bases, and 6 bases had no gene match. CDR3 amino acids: CASSEDRGWDTQYF. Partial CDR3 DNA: TGCGCCAGCAGCGAGGACAGGGGTTGGGATACG.

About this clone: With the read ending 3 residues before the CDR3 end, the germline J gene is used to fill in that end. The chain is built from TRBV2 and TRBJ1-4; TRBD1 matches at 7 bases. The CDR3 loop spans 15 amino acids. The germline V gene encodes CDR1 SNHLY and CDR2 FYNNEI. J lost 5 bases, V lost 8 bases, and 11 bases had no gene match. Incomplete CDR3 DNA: TGTGCCAGCTCCCCTCGACAGGGTTCGAATGAAAAA. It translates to CASSPRQGSNEK. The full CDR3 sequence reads CASSPRQGSNEKLFF.

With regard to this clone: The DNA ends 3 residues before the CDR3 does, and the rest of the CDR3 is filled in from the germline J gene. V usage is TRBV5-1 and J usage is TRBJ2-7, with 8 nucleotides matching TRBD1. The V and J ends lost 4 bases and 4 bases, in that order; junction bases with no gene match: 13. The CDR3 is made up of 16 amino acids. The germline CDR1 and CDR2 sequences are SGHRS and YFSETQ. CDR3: CASSVRQGSIGYEQYF. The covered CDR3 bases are TGCGCCAGCAGCGTCCGACAGGGGTCAATCGGGTACGAG.

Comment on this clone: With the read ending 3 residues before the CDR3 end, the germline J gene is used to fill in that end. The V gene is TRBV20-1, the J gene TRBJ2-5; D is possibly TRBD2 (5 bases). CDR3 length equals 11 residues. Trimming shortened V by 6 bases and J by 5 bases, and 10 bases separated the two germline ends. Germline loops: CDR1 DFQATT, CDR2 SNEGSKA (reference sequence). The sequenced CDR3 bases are TGCAGTGCCCGAAGCGGCGAGACC. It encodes CSARSGET. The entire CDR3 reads CSARSGETQYF.

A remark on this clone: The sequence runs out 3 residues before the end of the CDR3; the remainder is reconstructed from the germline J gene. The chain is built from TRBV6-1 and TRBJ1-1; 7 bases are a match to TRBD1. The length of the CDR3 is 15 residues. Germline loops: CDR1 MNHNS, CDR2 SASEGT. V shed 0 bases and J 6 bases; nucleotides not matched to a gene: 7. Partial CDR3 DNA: TGTGCCAGCAGTGAAGCTCAAGGGGGCCCCGCTGAA. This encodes CASSEAQGGPAE. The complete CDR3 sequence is CASSEAQGGPAEAFF.

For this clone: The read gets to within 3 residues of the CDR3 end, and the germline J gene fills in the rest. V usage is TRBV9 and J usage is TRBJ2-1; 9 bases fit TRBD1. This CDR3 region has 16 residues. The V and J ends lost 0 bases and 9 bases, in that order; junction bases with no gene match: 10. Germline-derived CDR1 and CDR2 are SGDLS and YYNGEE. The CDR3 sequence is CASSVEGQGPKGEQFF. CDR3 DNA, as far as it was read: TGTGCCAGCAGCGTAGAGGGACAGGGACCGAAGGGTGAG.

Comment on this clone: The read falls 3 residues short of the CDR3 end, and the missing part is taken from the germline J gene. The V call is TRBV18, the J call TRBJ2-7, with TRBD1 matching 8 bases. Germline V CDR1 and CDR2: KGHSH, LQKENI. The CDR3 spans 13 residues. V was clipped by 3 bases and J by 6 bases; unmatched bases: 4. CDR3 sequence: CASSPGQEGEQYF. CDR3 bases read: TGTGCCAGCTCACCGGGACAGGAAGGCGAG.

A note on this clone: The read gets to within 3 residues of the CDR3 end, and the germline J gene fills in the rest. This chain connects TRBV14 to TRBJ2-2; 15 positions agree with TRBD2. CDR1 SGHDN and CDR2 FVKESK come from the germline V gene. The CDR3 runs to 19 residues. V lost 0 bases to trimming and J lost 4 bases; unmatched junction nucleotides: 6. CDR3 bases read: TGTGCCAGCAGCCAAGATGGAGGACTAGCGGGGGGGATCACCGGGGAG. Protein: CASSQDGGLAGGITGE. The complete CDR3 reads CASSQDGGLAGGITGELFF.

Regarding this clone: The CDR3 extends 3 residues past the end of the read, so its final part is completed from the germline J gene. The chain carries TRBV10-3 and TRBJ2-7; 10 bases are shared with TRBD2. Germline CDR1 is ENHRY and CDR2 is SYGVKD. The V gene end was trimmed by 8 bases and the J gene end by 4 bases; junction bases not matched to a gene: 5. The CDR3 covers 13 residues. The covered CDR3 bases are TGTGCCATCGGGACTAGCGTTACTTACGAG. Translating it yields CAIGTSVTYE. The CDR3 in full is CAIGTSVTYEQYF.

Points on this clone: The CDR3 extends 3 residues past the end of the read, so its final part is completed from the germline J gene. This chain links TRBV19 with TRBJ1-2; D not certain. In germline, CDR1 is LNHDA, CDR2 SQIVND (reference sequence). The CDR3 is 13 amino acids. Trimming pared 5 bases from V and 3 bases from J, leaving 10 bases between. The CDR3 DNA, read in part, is TGTGCCAGTAGTCCTTCGGGGTACTATGGC. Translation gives CASSPSGYYG. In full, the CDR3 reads CASSPSGYYGYTF.